This T cell receptor (beta chain) was observed in a study of T cell responses to AZD1222 COVID-19 vaccine. TCRdb's table, derived via immunoSEQ multiplex PCR, lists solely in-frame clones and lacks some. The table has around 120,000 clones, 80% to 90% seen once; the top ten hold 11%. The CDR3 contains 16 residues. From germline, CDR1 is KGHSH and CDR2 LQKENI. The V end was cut by 2 bases, the J end by 1 base, with 15 bases between. This clone is a singleton in its sample. The source material was peripheral blood, sampled on day 0 of MenACWY control vaccination. The chain links TRBV18 to TRBJ2-7; D is unresolved. The sequence was obtained from an adult in good health. CDR3 region: CASSPNVASGSYEQYF. The CDR3 DNA reads as TGTGCCAGCTCACCAAACGTCGCTAGTGGTTCCTACGAGCAGTACTTC. Looking up the rest from reference TRBV18 and TRBJ2-7 gives the full variable domain: NAGVMQNPRHLVRRRGQEARLRCSPMKGHSHVYWYRQLPEEGLKFMVYLQKENIIDESGMPKERFSAEFPKEGPSILRIQQVVRGDSAAYFCASSPNVASGSYEQYFGPGTRLTVT.